In its sample, the clone carrying this T cell receptor (beta chain) was seen once. Per the germline V gene, CDR1 is MNHEY and CDR2 is SVGAGI. CDR3 length: 13 residues. V lost 7 bases, J lost 7 bases, and 14 bases lay in between. TCRdb keeps only in-frame clones here, not all; method: immunoSEQ multiplex PCR. The table has 80,000 to 95,000 clones, roughly 91% seen once. The data belong to a study of OX40 agonist ivuxolimab in advanced cancers. In the study overall: Patients enrolled in dose escalation were diagnosed with hepatocellular carcinoma, melanoma, renal cell or head and neck cancer. A history of anti-PD-1, anti-PD-L1 or anti-CTLA-4 therapy was acceptable, and about 37% had some.

If patients had autoimmune disease history or systemic immunosuppression, they were excluded. The chain uses TRBV6-5 and TRBJ2-1, with D tentatively TRBD1 (6 bases). The starting material was CD4+ or CD8+ T cells sorted from blood, obtained in a trial of the OX40 agonist ivuxolimab. This sequence originates from an adult with an advanced solid tumor such as melanoma, head and neck, liver or kidney cancer. DNA of the CDR3: TGTGCCAGCACCCCCCCAGGGGCTAATGAGCAGTTCTTC. It translates to CASTPPGANEQFF.